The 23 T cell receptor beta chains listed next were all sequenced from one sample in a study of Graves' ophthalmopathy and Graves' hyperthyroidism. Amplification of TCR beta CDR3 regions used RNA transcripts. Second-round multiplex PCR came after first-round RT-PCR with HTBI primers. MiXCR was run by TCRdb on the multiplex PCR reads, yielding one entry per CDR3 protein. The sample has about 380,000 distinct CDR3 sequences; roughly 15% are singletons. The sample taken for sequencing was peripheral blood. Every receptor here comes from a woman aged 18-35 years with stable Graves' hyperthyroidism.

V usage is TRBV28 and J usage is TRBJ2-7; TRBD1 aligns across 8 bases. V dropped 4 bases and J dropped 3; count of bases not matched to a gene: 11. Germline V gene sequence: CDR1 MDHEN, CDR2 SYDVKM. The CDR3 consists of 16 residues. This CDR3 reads CASSSVRQGHIYEQYF. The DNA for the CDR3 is TGTGCCAGCAGTTCTGTTCGACAGGGGCACATCTACGAGCAGTACTTC.

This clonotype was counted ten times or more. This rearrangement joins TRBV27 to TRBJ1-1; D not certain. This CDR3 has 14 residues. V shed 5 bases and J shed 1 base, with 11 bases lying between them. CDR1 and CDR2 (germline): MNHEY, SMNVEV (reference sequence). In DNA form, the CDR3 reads TGTGCCAGCAGTGTGGACCAGACGAACACTGAAGCTTTCTTT. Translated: CASSVDQTNTEAFF.

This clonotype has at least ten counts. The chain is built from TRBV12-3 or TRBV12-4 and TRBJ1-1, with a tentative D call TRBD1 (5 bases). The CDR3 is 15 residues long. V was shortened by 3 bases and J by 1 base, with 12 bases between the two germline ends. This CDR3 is CASSFSLTENTEAFF. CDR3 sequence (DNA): TGTGCCAGCAGTTTCTCCTTGACAGAGAACACTGAAGCTTTCTTT.

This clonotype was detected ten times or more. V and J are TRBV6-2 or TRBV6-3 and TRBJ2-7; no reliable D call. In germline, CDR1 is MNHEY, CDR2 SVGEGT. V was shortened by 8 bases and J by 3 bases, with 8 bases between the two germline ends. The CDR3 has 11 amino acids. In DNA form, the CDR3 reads TGTGCCAGCGTCACGGGCTACGAGCAGTACTTC. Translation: CASVTGYEQYF.

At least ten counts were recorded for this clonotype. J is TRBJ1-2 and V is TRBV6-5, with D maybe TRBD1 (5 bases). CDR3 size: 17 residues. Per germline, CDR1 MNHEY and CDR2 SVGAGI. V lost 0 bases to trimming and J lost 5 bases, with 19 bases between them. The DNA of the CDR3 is TGTGCCAGCAGTTACTCGACAAGGGACCCCTACACTTATGGCTACACCTTC. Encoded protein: CASSYSTRDPYTYGYTF.

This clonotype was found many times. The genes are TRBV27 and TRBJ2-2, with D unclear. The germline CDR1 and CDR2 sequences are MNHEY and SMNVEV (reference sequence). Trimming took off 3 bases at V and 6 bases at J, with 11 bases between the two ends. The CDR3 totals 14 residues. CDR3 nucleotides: TGTGCCAGCAGTTTGGGCTCGTCTCCCGGGGAGCTGTTTTTT. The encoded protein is CASSLGSSPGELFF.

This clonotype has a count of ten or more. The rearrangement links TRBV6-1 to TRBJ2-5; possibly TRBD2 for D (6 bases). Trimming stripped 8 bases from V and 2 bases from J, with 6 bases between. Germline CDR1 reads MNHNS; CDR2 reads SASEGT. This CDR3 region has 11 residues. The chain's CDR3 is CASRGQETQYF. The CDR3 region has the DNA TGTGCCAGCCGGGGGCAAGAGACCCAGTACTTC.

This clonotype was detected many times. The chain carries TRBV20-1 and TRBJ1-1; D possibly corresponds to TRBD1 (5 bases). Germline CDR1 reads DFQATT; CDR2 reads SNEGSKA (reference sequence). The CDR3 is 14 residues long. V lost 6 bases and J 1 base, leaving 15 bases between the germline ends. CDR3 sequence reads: CSATPGNANTEAFF. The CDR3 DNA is TGCAGTGCCACCCCAGGGAATGCGAACACTGAAGCTTTCTTT.

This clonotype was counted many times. CDR3 residues: CASSLARGSYGYTF. CDR3 in DNA: TGTGCCAGCAGCTTAGCGCGGGGGTCCTATGGCTACACCTTC. V usage is TRBV7-9 and J usage is TRBJ1-2; TRBD1 is a possible D gene (5 bases). In germline, CDR1 is SEHNR, CDR2 FQNEAQ (reference sequence). V dropped 0 bases and J dropped 4 bases, with 9 bases sitting between them. This CDR3 is built from 14 residues.

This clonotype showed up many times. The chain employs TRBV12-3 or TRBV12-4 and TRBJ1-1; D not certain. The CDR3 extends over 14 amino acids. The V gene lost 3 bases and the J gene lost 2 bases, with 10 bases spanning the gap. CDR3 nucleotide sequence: TGTGCCAGCAGTTTTGCAAGCCGAAACACTGAAGCTTTCTTT. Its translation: CASSFASRNTEAFF.

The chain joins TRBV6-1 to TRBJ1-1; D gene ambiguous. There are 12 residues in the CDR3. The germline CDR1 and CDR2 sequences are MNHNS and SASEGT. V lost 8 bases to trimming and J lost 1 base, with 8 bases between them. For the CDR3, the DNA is TGTGCCAGCGCGCGAGGGAACACTGAAGCTTTCTTT. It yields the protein CASARGNTEAFF.

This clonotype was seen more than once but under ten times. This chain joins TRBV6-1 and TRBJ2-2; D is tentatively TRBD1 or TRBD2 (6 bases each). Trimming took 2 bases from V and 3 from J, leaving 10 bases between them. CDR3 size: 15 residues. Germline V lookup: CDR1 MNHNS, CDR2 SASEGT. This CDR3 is CASSESGGHTGELFF. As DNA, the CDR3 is TGTGCCAGCAGTGAAAGTGGGGGGCACACCGGGGAGCTGTTTTTT.

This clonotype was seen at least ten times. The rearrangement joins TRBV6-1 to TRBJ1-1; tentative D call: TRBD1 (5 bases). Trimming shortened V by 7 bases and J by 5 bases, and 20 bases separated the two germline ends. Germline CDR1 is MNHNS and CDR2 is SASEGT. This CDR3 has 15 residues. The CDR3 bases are TGTGCCAGCAATCCCGCAGGGAATCGAGTAACTGAAGCTTTCTTT. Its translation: CASNPAGNRVTEAFF.

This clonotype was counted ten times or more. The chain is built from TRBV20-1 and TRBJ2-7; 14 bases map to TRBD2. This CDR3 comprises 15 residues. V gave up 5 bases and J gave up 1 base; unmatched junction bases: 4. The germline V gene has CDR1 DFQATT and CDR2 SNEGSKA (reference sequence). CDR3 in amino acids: CSASRLAGGSYEQYF. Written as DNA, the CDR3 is TGCAGTGCTTCCCGACTAGCGGGGGGGTCCTACGAGCAGTACTTC.

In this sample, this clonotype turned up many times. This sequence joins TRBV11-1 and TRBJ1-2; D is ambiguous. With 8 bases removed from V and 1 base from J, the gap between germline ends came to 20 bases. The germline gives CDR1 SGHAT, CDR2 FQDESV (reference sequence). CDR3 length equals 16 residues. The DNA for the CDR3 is TGTGCCAGCCACGTGGACCTCCGGACGGTTAACTATGGCTACACCTTC. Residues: CASHVDLRTVNYGYTF.

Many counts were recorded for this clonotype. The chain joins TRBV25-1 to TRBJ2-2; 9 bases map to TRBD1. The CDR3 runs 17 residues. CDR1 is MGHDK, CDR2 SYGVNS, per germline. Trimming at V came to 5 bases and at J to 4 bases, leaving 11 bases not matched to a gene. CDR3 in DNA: TGTGCCAGCAGTAGACAGGGGGTTGGCGGCGTCACCGGGGAGCTGTTTTTT. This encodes CASSRQGVGGVTGELFF.

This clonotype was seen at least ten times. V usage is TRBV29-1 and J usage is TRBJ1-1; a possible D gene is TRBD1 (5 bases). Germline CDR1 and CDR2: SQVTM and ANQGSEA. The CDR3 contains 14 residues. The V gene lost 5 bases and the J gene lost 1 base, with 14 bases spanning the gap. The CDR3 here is CSVLGGGTNTEAFF. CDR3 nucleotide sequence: TGCAGCGTTCTGGGTGGGGGAACGAACACTGAAGCTTTCTTT.

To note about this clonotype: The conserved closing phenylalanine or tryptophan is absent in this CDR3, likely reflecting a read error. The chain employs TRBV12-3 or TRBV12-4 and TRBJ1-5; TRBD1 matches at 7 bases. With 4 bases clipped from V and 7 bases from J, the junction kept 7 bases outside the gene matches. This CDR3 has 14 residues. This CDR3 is CASSWDRRDQPQHV. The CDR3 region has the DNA TGTGCCAGCAGTTGGGACAGAAGGGACCAGCCCCAGCATGTG.

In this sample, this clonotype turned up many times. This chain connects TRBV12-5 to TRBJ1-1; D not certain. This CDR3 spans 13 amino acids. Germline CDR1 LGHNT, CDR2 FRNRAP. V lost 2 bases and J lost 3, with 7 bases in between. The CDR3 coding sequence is TGTGCTAGTGGTTTGACCCGGGACACTGAAGCTTTCTTT. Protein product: CASGLTRDTEAFF.

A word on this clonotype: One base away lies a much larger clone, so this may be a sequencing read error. The CDR3: CASSLHTRGGFTF. The CDR3 DNA is TGTGCCAGCAGTTTACACACACGGGGTGGCTTCACCTTC. J is TRBJ2-7 and V is TRBV12-3 or TRBV12-4; D perhaps matches TRBD2 (5 bases). The CDR3 extends over 13 amino acids.

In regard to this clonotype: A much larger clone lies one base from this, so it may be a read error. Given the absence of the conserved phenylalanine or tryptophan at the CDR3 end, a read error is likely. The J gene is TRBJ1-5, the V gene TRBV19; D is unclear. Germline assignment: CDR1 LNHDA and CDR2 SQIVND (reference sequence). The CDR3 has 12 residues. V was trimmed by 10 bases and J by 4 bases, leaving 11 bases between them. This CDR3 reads CATWSANQPQHY. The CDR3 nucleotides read TGTGCCACGTGGTCCGCGAATCAGCCCCAGCATTAT.

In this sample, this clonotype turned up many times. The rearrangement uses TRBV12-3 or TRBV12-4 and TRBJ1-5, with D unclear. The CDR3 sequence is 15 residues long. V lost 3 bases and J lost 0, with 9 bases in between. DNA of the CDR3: TGTGCCAGCAGTTTTCGAGCCCTTAGCAATCAGCCCCAGCATTTT. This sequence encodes CASSFRALSNQPQHF.

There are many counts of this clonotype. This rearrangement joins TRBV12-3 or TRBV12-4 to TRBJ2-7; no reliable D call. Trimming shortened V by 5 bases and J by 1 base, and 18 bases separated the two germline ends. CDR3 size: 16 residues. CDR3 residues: CASSLDIRLISYEQYF. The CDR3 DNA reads TGTGCCAGCAGTCTTGACATCCGCCTGATTTCCTACGAGCAGTACTTC.